These 8 T cell receptor beta chains share one sample of origin, sequenced in a study of memory CD4+ T cells and cytomegalovirus serostatus. Using immunoSEQ multiplex PCR, the repertoire was profiled, and TCRdb retains in-frame clones only, with some absent. The sample lists about 48,000 clones; over 75% were seen once. Single viable CD3+CD4+CD8-CD45RO+ cells were sorted as the memory CD4+ T cells. Sequenced sample: memory CD4+ T cells from blood. The receptors come from an adult in good health and CMV-seronegative.

The chain employs TRBV7-2 and TRBJ2-2; D ambiguous. CDR1 SGHTA and CDR2 FQGNSA come from the germline V gene. The CDR3 runs 13 residues. V was pared by 5 bases and J by 8 bases, with 12 bases between. The CDR3 bases are TGTGCCAGCAGCCCTAGAGTGGCTGGGGAGCTGTTTTTT. Its translation: CASSPRVAGELFF.

The chain is built from TRBV4-1 and TRBJ1-3; D unresolved. V was clipped by 1 base and J by 0 bases, with 13 bases between them. Germline V gene sequence: CDR1 MGHRA, CDR2 YSYEKL. The CDR3 length is 17 residues. The CDR3 region is CASSQGGGRSSGNTIYF. The CDR3 DNA follows: TGCGCCAGCAGCCAAGGGGGTGGGCGAAGCTCTGGAAACACCATATATTTT.

The gene calls are TRBV28 and TRBJ2-5; 9 nucleotides align to TRBD2. J was trimmed by 2 bases and V by 2 bases; bases with no gene match: 15. CDR3 size: 19 residues. Germline CDR1 and CDR2: MDHEN and SYDVKM. The CDR3 sequence: CASSLTTSGLLLRQETQYF. The CDR3 bases are TGTGCCAGCAGTTTAACCACTAGCGGGCTCCTCCTGCGACAAGAGACCCAGTACTTC.

The V call is TRBV27, the J call TRBJ1-1; 7 bases are shared with TRBD1. Germline assignment: CDR1 MNHEY and CDR2 SMNVEV (reference sequence). V gave up 8 bases and J gave up 0 bases; unmatched junction bases: 3. This CDR3 comprises 13 residues. CDR3 amino acids: CASGGGLNTEAFF. CDR3 nucleotide sequence: TGTGCCAGCGGAGGGGGCTTGAACACTGAAGCTTTCTTT.

This clone was counted a single time. The gene calls are TRBV30 and TRBJ2-7, with a tentative D call TRBD1 (6 bases). The CDR3 has 12 residues. V was clipped by 8 bases and J by 3 bases, with 14 bases between them. Germline V CDR1 and CDR2: GTSNPN, SVGIG (reference sequence). CDR3 bases: TGTGCCCGGGCCGGACAGCACTACGAGCAGTACTTC. Encoded protein: CARAGQHYEQYF. The full variable domain, rest sourced from reference TRBV30 and TRBJ2-7, is SQTIHQWPATLVQPVGSPLSLECTVEGTSNPNLYWYRQAAGRGLQLLFYSVGIGQISSEVPQNLSASRPQDRQFILSSKKLLLSDSGFYLCARAGQHYEQYFGPGTRLTVT.

The V gene is TRBV7-9, the J gene TRBJ2-1, with TRBD2 matching over 8 bases. Per germline, CDR1 SEHNR and CDR2 FQNEAQ (reference sequence). The V segment lost 8 bases and the J segment 7 bases; nucleotides outside the gene matches: 19. The CDR3 contains 17 residues. This CDR3 reads CASGERLLGLASNEQFF. In DNA form, the CDR3 reads TGTGCCAGCGGGGAAAGACTCTTAGGACTAGCCTCAAATGAGCAGTTCTTC.

The V and J genes are TRBV28 and TRBJ2-2; a weak D match, TRBD1 (6 bases). The CDR3 contains 16 residues. Germline lookup yields CDR1 MDHEN and CDR2 SYDVKM. Deletions cut 5 bases from V and 4 bases from J, with 17 bases between. CDR3 DNA: TGTGCCAGCAGTCCTTGGGGGCGTGGAGGCACCGGGGAGCTGTTTTTT. Translated: CASSPWGRGGTGELFF.

This sequence joins TRBV5-4 and TRBJ2-2; 11 bases line up with TRBD1. Unmatched junction bases numbered 11, after V lost 5 bases and J lost 5 bases. The CDR3 length is 17 residues. Germline V gives CDR1 SGHNT, CDR2 YYREEE (reference sequence). CDR3 DNA: TGTGCCAGCAGTCAAGGGGGACAGGGGGTAGGGACCGGGGAGCTGTTTTTT. Its protein product is CASSQGGQGVGTGELFF.